These 18 T cell receptor beta chains were sequenced from one sample in a study of T cells in tuberculosis. TCRdb's table, derived via immunoSEQ multiplex PCR, lists solely in-frame clones and lacks some. The data hold more than 35,000 clones, with more than 90% observed a single time. The specimen was PBMCs. The receptors stem from a donor under 30 with latent tuberculosis or without tuberculosis infection.

As concerns this clone: The DNA is omitted, as the CDR3 cannot be located on it reliably, and the CDR3 follows TCRdb's listing. This sequence joins TRBV7-9 and TRBJ1-2. Germline V gene sequence: CDR1 SEHNR, CDR2 FQNEAQ (reference sequence). The CDR3 is made up of 16 amino acids, end residues included. CDR3 region: CASSFWRGRFNYGYTF.

In the case of this clone: Mismatch with germline at one junction end may stem from a read error. The chain recombines TRBV7-7 with TRBJ2-5; 7 nucleotides agree with TRBD1. This CDR3 has 17 residues. Germline V lookup: CDR1 SSHAT, CDR2 FNYEAQ (reference sequence). CDR3 protein: CASSVASPGQYQETQYF. CDR3 in DNA: TGTGCCAGCAGCGTAGCTTCTCCGGGACAGTACCAAGAGACCCAGTACTTC.

A remark on this clone: An end of the junction does not agree with germline; a read error may underlie this. This rearrangement joins TRBV5-1 to TRBJ2-3, with D perhaps matching TRBD1 (5 bases). Per germline, CDR1 SGHRS and CDR2 YFSETQ. This CDR3 comprises 15 residues. This CDR3 is CASSSMGPSIDTQYF. In DNA form, the CDR3 reads TGCGCCAGCAGCTCCATGGGGCCGAGCATAGATACGCAGTATTTT.

V usage is TRBV2 and J usage is TRBJ1-4; 10 bases fit TRBD1. The germline gives CDR1 SNHLY, CDR2 FYNNEI. V was clipped by 8 bases and J by 8 bases; unmatched bases: 11. The CDR3 consists of 15 residues. The CDR3 protein is CASEIDRGQGEKLFF. The CDR3 DNA sequence: TGTGCCAGCGAAATAGACAGGGGGCAGGGGGAAAAACTGTTTTTT.

This clone has a single count. The chain combines TRBV6-1 with TRBJ1-2, with no clear D. Between the trimmed V and J ends, which lost 3 bases and 1 base, there was a span of 18 bases. The CDR3 runs 17 residues. The V gene's germline CDR1 is MNHNS and CDR2 SASEGT. CDR3 in amino acids: CASSEDLPGLINYGYTF. Written as DNA, the CDR3 is TGTGCCAGCAGTGAGGATCTTCCCGGACTGATTAACTATGGCTACACCTTC.

The chain recombines TRBV7-2 with TRBJ1-2, with 8 nucleotides matching TRBD1. J was trimmed by 8 bases and V by 6 bases; bases with no gene match: 8. This CDR3 is 13 amino acids long. CDR1 SGHTA and CDR2 FQGNSA come from the germline V gene. CDR3 DNA sequence: TGTGCCAGCAGTCAGGGGGCGCGGGGAGGCTACACCTTC. Its protein product is CASSQGARGGYTF.

The chain is built from TRBV28 and TRBJ2-2, with TRBD2 identical over 9 bases. CDR1 and CDR2 from the germline V gene are MDHEN and SYDVKM. The CDR3 totals 13 residues. With 6 bases clipped from V and 8 bases from J, the junction kept 4 bases outside the gene matches. The CDR3 DNA follows: TGTGCCAGCAGCTCTAGCGGGGCGGGGGAGCTGTTTTTT. This gives the protein CASSSSGAGELFF.

The chain combines TRBV5-8 with TRBJ1-5; D not certain. Germline CDR1 is SGHTS and CDR2 is YDEGEE. Deletions cut 0 bases from V and 5 bases from J, with 15 bases between. The CDR3 loop spans 16 amino acids. In nucleotides, the CDR3 is TGTGCCAGCAGCTTGGTGAGGAGGGCTGGGGATCAGCCCCAGCATTTT. Translated, it gives CASSLVRRAGDQPQHF.

V gene TRBV5-1 combines with J gene TRBJ2-2; 7 nucleotides align to TRBD1. Germline-derived CDR1 and CDR2 are SGHRS and YFSETQ. V lost 2 bases, J lost 1 base, and 8 bases stayed unmatched. This CDR3 comprises 17 residues. The CDR3 spells CASSFPRGQRNTGELFF. As DNA, the CDR3 is TGCGCCAGCAGCTTCCCGAGGGGACAGAGGAACACCGGGGAGCTGTTTTTT.

This clone showed up just once. V usage is TRBV7-8 and J usage is TRBJ2-1; TRBD2 aligns across 8 bases. The CDR3 runs 17 residues. In germline, CDR1 is SGHVS, CDR2 FQNEAQ. Germline trimming cut 6 bases from V and 0 bases from J; bases unmatched to any gene: 10. This CDR3 reads CASSYPKSGSSYNEQFF. The CDR3 DNA sequence: TGTGCCAGCAGTTACCCTAAAAGCGGGAGCTCCTACAATGAGCAGTTCTTC.

The chain carries TRBV7-9 and TRBJ1-2; maybe TRBD1 (6 bases). Germline assignment: CDR1 SEHNR and CDR2 FQNEAQ (reference sequence). Trimming took 0 bases from V and 10 from J, leaving 15 bases between them. The CDR3 totals 14 residues. Written as DNA, the CDR3 is TGTGCCAGCAGCTTAGCGGGACAAATAATTGACTACACCTTC. Translating it yields CASSLAGQIIDYTF.

The J gene is TRBJ1-1, the V gene TRBV18; TRBD1 is a possible D gene (6 bases). The CDR3 sequence is 14 residues long. The V end lost 6 bases, the J end lost 5 bases, and 16 bases lay between the germline ends. Germline loops: CDR1 KGHSH, CDR2 LQKENI. CDR3 DNA: TGTGCCAGCTCCCTAAGGGATAGGGGGACTGAAGCTTTCTTT. Protein sequence: CASSLRDRGTEAFF.

The chain uses TRBV6-5 and TRBJ1-3; no reliable D call. The V gene's germline CDR1 is MNHEY and CDR2 SVGAGI. The ends were cut back, 0 bases at V and 7 bases at J, with 13 bases in the middle. CDR3 size: 15 residues. The CDR3 region is CASSYSVQSGNTIYF. CDR3 in DNA: TGTGCCAGCAGTTACTCAGTACAATCCGGGAACACCATATATTTT.

V gene TRBV30 combines with J gene TRBJ2-7, with 8 bases fitting TRBD2. The germline CDR1 and CDR2 sequences are GTSNPN and SVGIG (reference sequence). This CDR3 spans 14 amino acids. V trimming: 8 bases; J trimming: 2 bases; junction bases outside the gene matches: 11. In DNA, the CDR3 is TGTGCCATGAAAGGCAGCGGGGGCCCCTACGAGCAGTACTTC. Translating it yields CAMKGSGGPYEQYF. Looking up the rest from reference TRBV30 and TRBJ2-7 gives the full variable domain: SQTIHQWPATLVQPVGSPLSLECTVEGTSNPNLYWYRQAAGRGLQLLFYSVGIGQISSEVPQNLSASRPQDRQFILSSKKLLLSDSGFYLCAMKGSGGPYEQYFGPGTRLTVT.

The rearrangement joins TRBV18 to TRBJ2-2; 7 bases map to TRBD1. Germline V gives CDR1 KGHSH, CDR2 LQKENI. V trimming: 3 bases; J trimming: 1 base; junction bases outside the gene matches: 5. The CDR3 extends over 16 amino acids. CDR3 residues: CASSPGQILNTGELFF. As DNA, the CDR3 is TGTGCCAGCTCACCGGGACAGATATTGAACACCGGGGAGCTGTTTTTT.

V gene TRBV19 combines with J gene TRBJ1-5; tentative D call: TRBD1 (6 bases). CDR1 LNHDA and CDR2 SQIVND come from the germline V gene (reference sequence). Trimming cost V 6 bases and J 1 base, with 13 bases left between them. This CDR3 is 15 amino acids long. DNA of the CDR3: TGTGCCAGTAGCTCCCGCAGGGGCAGCAATCAGCCCCAGCATTTT. Translation: CASSSRRGSNQPQHF.

The chain uses TRBV30 and TRBJ1-1; D unclear. The CDR3 is 13 amino acids. The germline V gene has CDR1 GTSNPN and CDR2 SVGIG (reference sequence). Between the trimmed V and J ends, which lost 1 base and 3 bases, there was a span of 9 bases. The CDR3 loop reads CAWSEAGYTEAFF. The CDR3 nucleotides read TGTGCCTGGAGTGAGGCGGGTTACACTGAAGCTTTCTTT.

The chain recombines TRBV5-1 with TRBJ2-5, with 14 positions matching TRBD2. This CDR3 comprises 18 residues. Germline loops: CDR1 SGHRS, CDR2 YFSETQ. With 5 bases clipped from V and 5 bases from J, the junction kept 14 bases outside the gene matches. The CDR3 loop is CASRFGTSGRGGGETQYF. Written as DNA, the CDR3 is TGCGCCAGCAGATTCGGGACTAGCGGGAGAGGTGGCGGGGAGACCCAGTACTTC.